These 21 T cell receptor beta chains share one sample of origin, sequenced in a study of T cells in Graves' hyperthyroidism and ophthalmopathy. Using RNA transcripts as the source, TCR beta CDR3 regions were amplified. HTBI primers were the set used in a first-round RT-PCR of the TCR CDR3. TCRdb itself ran the multiplex PCR reads through MiXCR, one entry per CDR3 protein. The sample carries some 720,000 distinct CDR3 sequences, around 17% recorded once. Sequenced material: blood. These receptors all stem from a man between 18 and 35 years old with Graves' hyperthyroidism.

A remark on this clonotype: A much bigger clone sits one base away, suggesting this may be a read error. This chain joins TRBV2 and TRBJ1-4, with TRBD1 matching over 7 bases. Trimming took 7 bases from V and 10 from J; bases not matched to a gene: 12. Germline V gene data show CDR1 as SNHLY and CDR2 as FYNNEI. The CDR3 length is 14 residues. This CDR3 is CASKPAQGPGKLFF. In DNA form, the CDR3 reads TGTGCCAGCAAACCAGCACAGGGGCCTGGAAAACTGTTTTTT.

This chain joins TRBV7-9 and TRBJ2-7; 9 bases fit TRBD1. The CDR3 is 14 amino acids. V was pared by 4 bases and J by 5 bases, with 6 bases of the junction left unmatched. The germline CDR1 and CDR2 sequences are SEHNR and FQNEAQ (reference sequence). CDR3 bases: TGTGCCAGCAGCTCTCGGGACAGGGCCCACGAGCAGTACTTC. Protein product: CASSSRDRAHEQYF. Full variable domain (rest looked up from reference TRBV7-9 and TRBJ2-7): DTGVSQNPRHKITKRGQNVTFRCDPISEHNRLYWYRQTLGQGPEFLTYFQNEAQLEKSRLLSDRFSAERPKGSFSTLEIQRTEQGDSAMYLCASSSRDRAHEQYFGPGTRLTVT.

This clonotype was detected a few times. The V and J genes are TRBV4-1 and TRBJ2-1, with TRBD2 matching 8 bases. The germline CDR1 and CDR2 sequences are MGHRA and YSYEKL. V lost 3 bases, J lost 8 bases, and 9 bases stayed unmatched. This CDR3 has 15 amino acids. CDR3 in amino acids: CASSQGGLEGHEQFF. DNA of the CDR3: TGCGCCAGCAGCCAGGGGGGACTAGAAGGCCATGAGCAGTTCTTC.

The chain joins TRBV7-8 to TRBJ2-7; 14 nucleotides line up with TRBD2. The V gene's germline CDR1 is SGHVS and CDR2 FQNEAQ. This CDR3 comprises 17 residues. After removal of 4 bases from V and 5 bases from J, the junction contained 10 bases not matched to a gene. The CDR3 bases are TGTGCCAGCAGCTACAGAAGACTAGCGGGAGGGCTGGACGAGCAGTACTTC. This codes for CASSYRRLAGGLDEQYF.

This clonotype was picked up a small number of times. The chain uses TRBV7-2 and TRBJ2-3; 8 bases map to TRBD2. Unmatched junction bases numbered 4, after V lost 2 bases and J lost 3 bases. The CDR3 contains 15 residues. The V gene's germline CDR1 is SGHTA and CDR2 FQGNSA. Here the CDR3 DNA reads TGTGCCAGCAGCTTAAAAGCGGGAGAAACAGATACGCAGTATTTT. This encodes CASSLKAGETDTQYF. The full variable domain, completed using reference TRBV7-2 and TRBJ2-3, is GAGVSQSPSNKVTEKGKDVELRCDPISGHTALYWYRQSLGQGLEFLIYFQGNSAPDKSGLPSDRFSAERTGGSVSTLTIQRTQQEDSAVYLCASSLKAGETDTQYFGPGTRLTVL.

The genes are TRBV16 and TRBJ2-4, with 7 bases that match TRBD1. The ends lost 2 bases at V and 6 bases at J; junction bases unmatched: 10. The CDR3 extends over 16 amino acids. CDR1 is KGHSY, CDR2 FQNENV, per germline. Here the CDR3 DNA reads TGTGCCAGCAGCCAAGACAGGGAAGTTGTCAGAAACATTCAGTACTTC. It is translated as CASSQDREVVRNIQYF.

This clonotype occurred many times. The chain combines TRBV11-1 with TRBJ2-2; no reliable D call. The V end lost 5 bases, the J end lost 4 bases, and 14 bases lay between the germline ends. The CDR3 contains 15 residues. Looked up from germline, CDR1 is SGHAT and CDR2 is FQDESV (reference sequence). This CDR3 reads CASSPNRRGTGELFF. Written as DNA, the CDR3 is TGTGCCAGCAGCCCAAACCGGCGCGGCACCGGGGAGCTGTTTTTT.

This clonotype appeared many times. The chain combines TRBV28 with TRBJ2-5, with D possibly TRBD2 on 6 matching bases. V was shortened by 3 bases and J by 3 bases, with 17 bases between the two germline ends. Germline CDR1 reads MDHEN; CDR2 reads SYDVKM. This CDR3 contains 16 residues. The CDR3 DNA sequence: TGTGCCAGCAGTTTGCGTGTAGCGGAGGTAAAAGAGACCCAGTACTTC. Residues: CASSLRVAEVKETQYF.

This clonotype came up many times. V usage is TRBV11-3 and J usage is TRBJ2-7; 10 bases are shared with TRBD2. The CDR3 runs 17 residues. J was trimmed by 3 bases and V by 2 bases; bases with no gene match: 10. Germline loops: CDR1 SGHNT, CDR2 YENEEA. Written as DNA, the CDR3 is TGTGCCAGCAGCTTAATTGCGGTCCTAGCGGGAGACTACGAGCAGTACTTC. As protein: CASSLIAVLAGDYEQYF. Full variable domain (rest looked up from reference TRBV11-3 and TRBJ2-7): EAGVVQSPRYKIIEKKQPVAFWCNPISGHNTLYWYLQNLGQGPELLIRYENEEAVDDSQLPKDRFSAERLKGVDSTLKIQPAELGDSAVYLCASSLIAVLAGDYEQYFGPGTRLTVT.

This clonotype occurred many times. Written as DNA, the CDR3 is TGTGCCAGCAGCTTAATTATTGGGTACCAAGAGACCCAGTACTTC. It is translated as CASSLIIGYQETQYF. The rearrangement joins TRBV11-2 to TRBJ2-5; D is uncertain. In germline, CDR1 is SGHAT, CDR2 FQNNGV. Trimming took off 2 bases at V and 0 bases at J, with 10 bases between the two ends. CDR3 length: 15 amino acids.

This clonotype occurred a few times. The chain carries TRBV9 and TRBJ2-3; the D gene is possibly TRBD1 (5 bases). The CDR3 is 14 amino acids. V was trimmed by 2 bases and J by 5 bases, leaving 12 bases between them. CDR1 is SGDLS, CDR2 YYNGEE, per germline. The CDR3 nucleotides are TGTGCCAGCAGCGTTAGCATAGGGGAAGATACGCAGTATTTT. It encodes CASSVSIGEDTQYF.

The chain employs TRBV24-1 and TRBJ2-7, with 7 bases aligning to TRBD2. Trimming cost V 7 bases and J 9 bases; bases outside gene matches: 11. The germline gives CDR1 KGHDR, CDR2 SFDVKD. The length of the CDR3 is 13 residues. The CDR3 coding sequence is TGTGCCACCAGCCCCGGGGGGAGATTCGGGCAGTACTTC. This translates into CATSPGGRFGQYF.

At least ten counts were recorded for this clonotype. This chain links TRBV27 with TRBJ2-7; 7 nucleotides agree with TRBD1. The V gene's germline CDR1 is MNHEY and CDR2 SMNVEV (reference sequence). The CDR3 length is 14 residues. The V and J ends lost 5 bases and 5 bases, in that order; junction bases with no gene match: 9. In nucleotides, the CDR3 is TGTGCCAGCAGTGAAAAGACAGGGATCCACGAGCAGTACTTC. Its translation is CASSEKTGIHEQYF.

The sample holds many counts of this clonotype. The gene calls are TRBV7-3 and TRBJ1-2, with 7 bases fitting TRBD1. The CDR3 consists of 17 residues. Trimming removed 0 bases from V and 0 bases from J; junction bases left unmatched: 7. Germline CDR1 is SGHTA and CDR2 is FQGTGA. As DNA, the CDR3 is TGTGCCAGCAGCTTAACCGACAGGGCACATGCTAACTATGGCTACACCTTC. This sequence encodes CASSLTDRAHANYGYTF.

With respect to this clonotype: A read error may explain this, as a much larger clone is one base away. The rearrangement links TRBV7-9 to TRBJ2-1; unclear D gene. Germline V gives CDR1 SEHNR, CDR2 FQNEAQ (reference sequence). This CDR3 region has 13 residues. This CDR3 reads CANSLGVGSEQFF. CDR3 bases: TGTGCCAACAGCTTAGGTGTCGGGTCTGAGCAGTTCTTC.

V and J are TRBV6-1 and TRBJ1-1; TRBD1 matches 7 bases. Unmatched junction bases numbered 10, after V lost 5 bases and J lost 4 bases. The CDR3 consists of 15 residues. The V gene's germline CDR1 is MNHNS and CDR2 SASEGT. The CDR3 DNA reads as TGTGCCAGCAGTAGTTACAGGGGTGTAATCACTGAAGCTTTCTTT. This gives the protein CASSSYRGVITEAFF.

This clonotype came up once. The chain recombines TRBV4-2 with TRBJ1-1; D remains ambiguous. Germline V lookup: CDR1 LGHNA, CDR2 YNFKEQ. This CDR3 is 16 amino acids long. V dropped 1 base and J dropped 1 base, with 13 bases sitting between them. CDR3 sequence: CASSQGVFGWNTEAFF. Written as DNA, the CDR3 is TGTGCCAGCAGCCAAGGTGTCTTTGGTTGGAACACTGAAGCTTTCTTT.

This clonotype showed up many times. The chain uses TRBV20-1 and TRBJ2-5; 13 bases match TRBD2. The CDR3 has 15 residues. The V gene's germline CDR1 is DFQATT and CDR2 SNEGSKA (reference sequence). J was trimmed by 5 bases and V by 6 bases; bases with no gene match: 9. The CDR3 loop is CSAAPGTSGTETQYF. Written as DNA, the CDR3 is TGCAGTGCCGCCCCCGGGACTAGCGGGACCGAGACCCAGTACTTC.

In this sample, this clonotype turned up a few times. V and J are TRBV4-1 and TRBJ1-1, with a weak D call TRBD1 (5 bases). V lost 1 base, J lost 5 bases, and 17 bases lay in between. The CDR3 extends over 16 amino acids. Germline loops: CDR1 MGHRA, CDR2 YSYEKL. The CDR3 spells CASSQGTGPPDTEAFF. The CDR3 DNA follows: TGCGCCAGCAGCCAAGGTACAGGCCCTCCGGATACTGAAGCTTTCTTT.

This clonotype came up many times. This chain links TRBV30 with TRBJ2-3, with 8 bases that match TRBD1. The length of the CDR3 is 16 residues. The junction had 6 bases not matched to a gene; V was cut back by 1 base and J by 0 bases. Germline CDR1 GTSNPN, CDR2 SVGIG (reference sequence). The CDR3 sequence is CAWSANRGTSTDTQYF. CDR3 bases: TGTGCCTGGAGTGCTAACAGGGGGACTAGCACAGATACGCAGTATTTT.

This clonotype was observed at least ten times. The genes are TRBV2 and TRBJ1-1; the D gene is possibly TRBD1 (5 bases). CDR1 and CDR2 (germline): SNHLY, FYNNEI. The CDR3 loop spans 14 amino acids. Trimming stripped 6 bases from V and 1 base from J, with 12 bases between. CDR3 bases: TGTGCCAGCAGGGCTACCGGGGGGAACACTGAAGCTTTCTTT. Residues: CASRATGGNTEAFF.